A single sample gave rise to the 2 T cell receptor beta chains below, sequenced in a study of control samples from healthy donors and cancer patients. Profiled with immunoSEQ multiplex PCR; TCRdb holds only in-frame clones, not every one. The table records around 58,000 clones, more than 95% of them present only once. Sequenced: blood. The receptors come from a young woman in good health.

The rearrangement links TRBV7-9 to TRBJ2-1; D not certain. The V gene's germline CDR1 is SEHNR and CDR2 FQNEAQ (reference sequence). The V end lost 10 bases, the J end lost 5 bases, and 9 bases lay between the germline ends. The CDR3 contains 11 residues. The CDR3 region is CAIGRDNEQFF. The CDR3 region has the DNA TGTGCCATCGGCCGGGACAATGAGCAGTTCTTC.

The chain employs TRBV13 and TRBJ1-2; D possibly corresponds to TRBD1 (5 bases). CDR1 and CDR2 (germline): PRHDT, FYEKMQ (reference sequence). Trimming took off 5 bases at V and 4 bases at J, with 11 bases between the two ends. This CDR3 has 13 amino acids. The CDR3 DNA follows: TGTGCCAGCAGCCTTTCCGGGACCTATGGCTACACCTTC. Amino acids: CASSLSGTYGYTF.